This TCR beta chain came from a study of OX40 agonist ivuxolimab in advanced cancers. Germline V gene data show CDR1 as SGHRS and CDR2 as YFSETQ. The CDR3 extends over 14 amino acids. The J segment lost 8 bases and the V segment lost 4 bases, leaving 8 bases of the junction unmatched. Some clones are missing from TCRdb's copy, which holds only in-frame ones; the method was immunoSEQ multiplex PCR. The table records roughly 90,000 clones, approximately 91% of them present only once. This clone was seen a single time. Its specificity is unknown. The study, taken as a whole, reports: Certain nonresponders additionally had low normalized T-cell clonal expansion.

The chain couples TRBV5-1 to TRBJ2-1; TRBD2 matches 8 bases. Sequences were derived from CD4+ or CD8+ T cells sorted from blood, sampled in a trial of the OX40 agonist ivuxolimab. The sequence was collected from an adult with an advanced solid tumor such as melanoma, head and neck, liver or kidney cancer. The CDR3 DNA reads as TGCGCCAGCAGCCCGGGACTAGGGGAAGATGAGCAGTTCTTC. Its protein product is CASSPGLGEDEQFF. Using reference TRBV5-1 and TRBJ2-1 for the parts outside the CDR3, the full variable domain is KAGVTQTPRYLIKTRGQQVTLSCSPISGHRSVSWYQQTPGQGLQFLFEYFSETQRNKGNFPGRFSGRQFSNSRSEMNVSTLELGDSALYLCASSPGLGEDEQFFGPGTRLTVL.